Each of the 9 T cell receptor beta chains below was sequenced from the same sample in a study of cytomegalovirus exposure and HLA in healthy donors. The PCR ran on 60 Vbeta and 13 Jbeta primers. Assay: immunoSEQ multiplex PCR; the TCRdb copy retains only in-frame clones and omits some. The sample shows about 150,000 clones, roughly four fifths of them seen only once. What was sequenced was PBMCs. These TCRs come from a man aged 18 to 35 in good health and CMV-seronegative.

V is TRBV2 and J is TRBJ1-1, with D perhaps matching TRBD1 (6 bases). The V gene lost 8 bases and the J gene lost 6 bases, with 16 bases spanning the gap. Germline values: CDR1 SNHLY, CDR2 FYNNEI. The CDR3 has 13 residues. CDR3 residues: CASQDRRMAEAFF. CDR3 sequence (DNA): TGTGCCAGCCAAGACAGGAGGATGGCTGAAGCTTTCTTT.

The table lists this clone with a few counts. The genes are TRBV2 and TRBJ1-5; D is possibly TRBD1 (6 bases). The CDR3 is 18 residues long. Trimming cost V 3 bases and J 2 bases, with 20 bases left between them. Germline CDR1 and CDR2: SNHLY and FYNNEI. For the CDR3, the DNA is TGTGCCAGCAGTGATGAGGGGGTCGGCAGGGGAGGCAATCAGCCCCAGCATTTT. This sequence encodes CASSDEGVGRGGNQPQHF.

J is TRBJ2-1 and V is TRBV29-1; D possibly corresponds to TRBD1 (6 bases). Trimming took 7 bases from V and 2 from J, leaving 6 bases between them. Germline CDR1 SQVTM, CDR2 ANQGSEA. CDR3 length: 11 residues. Here the CDR3 reads CSGDTYNEQFF. In DNA form, the CDR3 reads TGCAGCGGGGACACCTACAATGAGCAGTTCTTC.

The V and J genes are TRBV7-9 and TRBJ2-7, with TRBD1 as a possible D gene (6 bases). V was cut by 1 base and J by 5 bases, with 9 bases left in between. This CDR3 spans 13 amino acids. CDR1 is SEHNR, CDR2 FQNEAQ, per germline (reference sequence). As DNA, the CDR3 is TGTGCCAGCAGCTTAGAACAGGGTCACGAGCAGTACTTC. This encodes CASSLEQGHEQYF.

The rearrangement joins TRBV5-4 to TRBJ2-3, with 12 positions matching TRBD1. V shed 5 bases and J 4 bases; nucleotides not matched to a gene: 2. This CDR3 is 14 amino acids long. Germline V lookup: CDR1 SGHNT, CDR2 YYREEE (reference sequence). CDR3 region: CASRGQGAADTQYF. As DNA, the CDR3 is TGTGCCAGCAGGGGACAGGGGGCGGCAGATACGCAGTATTTT.

The chain employs TRBV19 and TRBJ2-2; D is possibly TRBD1 (6 bases). The CDR3 has 13 residues. The germline V and J ends were trimmed by 10 bases and 4 bases, with 13 bases remaining between them. Germline CDR1 reads LNHDA; CDR2 reads SQIVND (reference sequence). CDR3: CAIAQGPTGELFF. The CDR3 bases are TGTGCCATTGCCCAGGGGCCCACCGGGGAGCTGTTTTTT.

The chain links TRBV9 to TRBJ2-5, with 9 bases fitting TRBD2. This CDR3 has 16 amino acids. Germline CDR1 reads SGDLS; CDR2 reads YYNGEE. Unmatched junction bases numbered 9, after V lost 1 base and J lost 5 bases. The CDR3 sequence: CASSVLSGGPGETQYF. The CDR3 DNA sequence: TGTGCCAGCAGCGTACTGAGCGGGGGGCCGGGGGAGACCCAGTACTTC.

The J gene is TRBJ1-5, the V gene TRBV7-8, with D possibly being TRBD1 (5 bases). Germline-derived CDR1 and CDR2 are SGHVS and FQNEAQ. With 1 base removed from V and 7 bases from J, the gap between germline ends came to 14 bases. The length of the CDR3 is 15 residues. The CDR3: CASSLEGHSGQPQHF. The CDR3 DNA follows: TGTGCCAGCAGCTTAGAGGGGCATTCAGGGCAGCCCCAGCATTTT.

V usage is TRBV14 and J usage is TRBJ1-2; perhaps TRBD1 as D (6 bases). In germline, CDR1 is SGHDN, CDR2 FVKESK. The CDR3 is 13 amino acids. Trimming left V 4 bases short and J 4 bases short, with 10 bases between. CDR3 loop: CASSPGTSYGYTF. The CDR3, as DNA: TGTGCCAGCAGCCCCGGGACAAGCTATGGCTACACCTTC.